A selection of T cell receptor beta chains follows, all from one sample in a study of CD8 T cells in Susac syndrome. TCRdb analysed the immunoSEQ multiplex PCR reads with MiXCR anew, one entry per CDR3 protein. The sample contains approximately 110,000 distinct CDR3 sequences, more than 90% of which appear only once. Sample: CD4+ T cells from PBMCs. These receptor sequences come from a human donor in good health. Each CDR3 is given with its conserved first and last residue. Some rows mark clone size as missing; the rest say once, few, many or name a class of expanded clone.

V: TRBV7-9; length: 15; size: NA; CDR3: CASSLSGGGYNEQFF
V: TRBV4-2; length: 17; size: NA; CDR3: CASSQDHIAGYPGELFF
V: TRBV2; length: 13; size: NA; CDR3: CASNPTLAGELFF
V: TRBV19; length: 13; size: NA; CDR3: CASSNRGAYEQYF
V: TRBV7-2; length: 17; size: NA; CDR3: CASSPRRQGAGNTEAFF
V: TRBV4-2; length: 15; size: NA; CDR3: CASSQAPTSNQPQHF
V: TRBV30; length: 11; size: NA; CDR3: CAWSVRARAFF
V: TRBV14; length: 16; size: NA; CDR3: CASSQGTRTGNYEQYF
V: TRBV27; length: 18; size: once; CDR3: CASSLSGTARRSSYEQYF
V: TRBV29-1; length: 13; size: NA; CDR3: CSVTGTDQETQYF
V: TRBV2; length: 13; size: NA; CDR3: CASRQGTGEKLFF
V: TRBV6-1; length: 17; size: NA; CDR3: CASRRQGAVSGANVLTF
V: TRBV20-1; length: 12; size: NA; CDR3: CSARTTGGGYTF
V: TRBV4-1; length: 16; size: NA; CDR3: CASSQGWTGGTGEQHF
V: TRBV6-6; length: 15; size: NA; CDR3: CASSYDAFSGNTIYF
V: TRBV30; length: 13; size: NA; CDR3: CAWSRQLGTEAFF
V: TRBV29-1; length: 14; size: NA; CDR3: CSVDGGSLYGEQFF
V: TRBV9; length: 14; size: NA; CDR3: CASSVDRAQETQYF
V: TRBV20-1; length: 16; size: NA; CDR3: CSARDAGQGIYNEQFF
V: TRBV5-1; length: 13; size: few; CDR3: CASSLPGGTEAFF
V: TRBV19; length: 15; size: NA; CDR3: CATLSAGSGNQPQHF
V: TRBV29-1; length: 16; size: NA; CDR3: CSVVPSQLAGIETQYF
V: TRBV2; length: 15; size: NA; CDR3: CASIEWASGANVLTF
V: TRBV10-3; length: 12; size: NA; CDR3: CAISEQHYEQYF
V: TRBV27; length: 14; size: NA; CDR3: CASSFVAGGAEAFF
V: TRBV3-1; length: 15; size: once; CDR3: CASSPGGGQRDTQYF
V: TRBV2; length: 15; size: once; CDR3: CASSVSSRDNQPQHF
V: TRBV3-1; length: 15; size: NA; CDR3: CASSQGGQGWETQYF
V: TRBV7-2; length: 17; size: NA; CDR3: CASSLGDGLAILDEQFF
V: TRBV29-1; length: 12; size: NA; CDR3: CSVVKQGRAQYF
V: TRBV7-2; length: 15; size: NA; CDR3: CASSPRPTSGDTQYF
V: TRBV2; length: 13; size: NA; CDR3: CASGLSVQETQYF
V: TRBV2; length: 13; size: NA; CDR3: CASSEQAYTEAFF
V: TRBV9; length: 15; size: NA; CDR3: CASSAYQAGRDTQYF
V: TRBV5-5; length: 14; size: NA; CDR3: CASSLRGRNTEVFF
V: TRBV11-2; length: 15; size: NA; CDR3: CASSLERGPNTEAFF
V: TRBV23-1; length: 17; size: NA; CDR3: CASQVNRRQASTDTQYF
V: TRBV20-1; length: 12; size: once; CDR3: CSAREATRKAFF
V: TRBV5-1; length: 17; size: NA; CDR3: CASSSQRSGPRNNEQFF
V: TRBV4-1; length: 16; size: NA; CDR3: CASSRSGIEAKNIQYF
V: TRBV15; length: 15; size: NA; CDR3: CATSRVGGSNTEAFF
V: TRBV20-1; length: 14; size: NA; CDR3: CSAQEGQANQPQHF
V: TRBV12-3/TRBV12-4; length: 17; size: NA; CDR3: CASSLLAGGPGSYEQYF
V: TRBV6-6; length: 16; size: NA; CDR3: CASSLGLAGVGYEQYF
V: TRBV7-2; length: 13; size: NA; CDR3: CASRLAGLNEQFF
V: TRBV20-1; length: 14; size: NA; CDR3: CSASADRAISPQHF
V: TRBV11-3; length: 15; size: NA; CDR3: CASSLDRTAAGELFF
V: TRBV5-1; length: 16; size: NA; CDR3: CASSRTSGDSYNEQFF
V: TRBV12-3/TRBV12-4; length: 13; size: NA; CDR3: CASGTLGTGELFF
V: TRBV7-9; length: 14; size: NA; CDR3: CASSLSVSYNEQFF
V: TRBV11-2; length: 14; size: NA; CDR3: CASSLDLESDTQYF
V: TRBV6-2/TRBV6-3; length: 14; size: NA; CDR3: CASSYPDQSGEQYF
V: TRBV29-1; length: 14; size: few; CDR3: CSVEDAGARYEQYF